The sequence of this T cell receptor (beta chain) was determined in a study of CD8+CD57+ T cells in acquired aplastic anemia. Patients included in sequencing had previously demonstrated CD8+CD57+ cell expansion by flow cytometry. All patients were therapy-naive when blood was sampled. The table lists this clonotype with a count of one. Trimming at V came to 1 base and at J to 1 base, leaving 15 bases not matched to a gene. There are 18 residues in the CDR3. CDR1 is DFQATT, CDR2 SNEGSKA, per germline (reference sequence). The use of genomic DNA as template underpinned the TCR beta VDJ and CDR3 profiling. TCRdb analysed the reads with MiXCR anew, one entry per CDR3 protein. The sample shows fewer than 200,000 distinct CDR3 sequences, around 48% of them seen only once.

This clonotype was obtained from a human donor with aplastic anemia. Sequencing was done on a sample of sorted CD4+, CD8+, or CD8+CD57+ T cells (not recorded which) from PBMCs. The chain is built from TRBV20-1 and TRBJ2-5, with 7 positions matching TRBD1. DNA of the CDR3: TGCAGTGCTAGAGCGGTTGGACCCCTTACAGGGGTCCAAGAGACCCAGTACTTC. It translates to CSARAVGPLTGVQETQYF.